This section outlines one TCR beta chain sequence together with its context. The assay was immunoSEQ multiplex PCR, and TCRdb's table has in-frame clones only and misses some. Of roughly 25,000 clones detected, roughly 87% appear once; the ten largest clones hold 9% to 10%. The data derive from a study of blood T cell repertoires in COVID-19. Study as a whole: The United States, Italy and Spain were the sources of the acute and convalescent COVID-19 samples.

Germline values: CDR1 MDHEN, CDR2 SYDVKM. This CDR3 contains 13 residues. Trimming removed 6 bases at V and 5 bases at J, with 13 bases between. The sequenced sample consisted of peripheral blood. V and J are TRBV28 and TRBJ2-5; a possible D gene is TRBD1 (5 bases). The sequence was collected from an older man with acute or convalescent COVID-19. CDR3 residues: CASRIGVAETQYF. The CDR3 coding sequence is TGTGCCAGCAGGATAGGGGTGGCGGAGACCCAGTACTTC.